The T cell receptor (beta chain) described here comes from a study of somatic mutations in cytotoxic T cells in rheumatoid arthritis. About the study: Right after diagnosis, and before any treatment had started, patient peripheral blood (about 33 ml EDTA) was drawn. Study results and caveats: Among 50 to 75 patients, 8 showed a largest CD8+ clone that surpassed 20% of CD8+ cells. The slight TRBV07 underrepresentation in rheumatoid arthritis patients was not adjusted for multiple comparisons. CD8+ clonality increased with age in rheumatoid arthritis patients but not in healthy controls.

A word on this clone: The antigen remains unidentified.

Trimming removed 3 bases from V and 4 bases from J, with 12 bases in between. CDR1 and CDR2 from the germline V gene are MGHRA and YSYEKL. There are 14 residues in the CDR3. Clones were sequenced by immunoSEQ multiplex PCR, and TCRdb holds only the in-frame ones, with some missing. The data contain 6,000 to 9,000 clones, roughly 70% of them seen just once; the ten biggest clones take up approximately 14%. The genes are TRBV4-1 and TRBJ1-1, with a tentative D call TRBD1 (6 bases). The material sequenced was CD8+ T cells sorted from blood. This TCR was recovered from an adult with rheumatoid arthritis. The CDR3 DNA sequence: TGCGCCAGCAGCCACGAGGGGGAATTCACTGAAGCTTTCTTT. Translating gives CASSHEGEFTEAFF.